The next 30 T cell receptor beta chains were all read from a single sample in a study of blood T cell repertoires in COVID-19. Sequencing was performed with immunoSEQ multiplex PCR; in TCRdb, only in-frame clones are kept and a portion is missing. The sample has some 120,000 clones, about 80% seen once; the top ten hold roughly 25%. Sequenced: peripheral blood. These receptors were obtained from a human donor in a cohort sampled during active COVID-19.

The rearrangement links TRBV7-9 to TRBJ1-1; D might be TRBD1 (5 bases). Trimming took 8 bases from V and 5 from J, leaving 15 bases between them. Germline CDR1 and CDR2: SEHNR and FQNEAQ (reference sequence). This CDR3 has 13 amino acids. The CDR3 DNA follows: TGTGCCAGCTCACCTCCCGGGGGAACTGAAGCTTTCTTT. Its protein product is CASSPPGGTEAFF.

To note about this clone: With a much larger clone just one base away, this may be a read error. DNA of the CDR3: TGTGCCAGCAGCTTTGGACAGAGCACAGATACGCAGTATTTT. Protein: CASSFGQSTDTQYF. This chain connects TRBV7-3 to TRBJ2-3; D might be TRBD1 (6 bases). The CDR3 spans 14 residues. The germline V gene has CDR1 SGHTA and CDR2 FQGTGA. V gave up 3 bases and J gave up 0 bases, with 7 bases separating them. The whole variable domain, filled in from reference TRBV7-3 and TRBJ2-3, reads GAGVSQTPSNKVTEKGKYVELRCDPISGHTALYWYRQSLGQGPEFLIYFQGTGAADDSGLPNDRFFAVRPEGSVSTLKIQRTERGDSAVYLCASSFGQSTDTQYFGPGTRLTVL.

The chain joins TRBV5-6 to TRBJ2-5; D uncertain. The CDR3 spans 12 residues. Deletions cut 1 base from V and 5 bases from J, with 6 bases between. CDR1 and CDR2 (germline): SGHDT, YYEEEE. The chain's CDR3 is CASSLPRETQYF. In DNA, the CDR3 is TGTGCCAGCAGCTTGCCGAGGGAGACCCAGTACTTC.

This clone was counted only a few times. The chain uses TRBV7-8 and TRBJ2-5; 7 nucleotides match TRBD2. From germline, CDR1 is SGHVS and CDR2 FQNEAQ. The CDR3 has 14 amino acids. V shed 5 bases, J shed 2 bases, and the junction held 5 bases outside the gene matches. For the CDR3, the DNA is TGTGCCAGCAGCCGAGGGACTACTCAAGAGACCCAGTACTTC. Its translation: CASSRGTTQETQYF.

V gene TRBV7-8 combines with J gene TRBJ1-6; D ambiguous. Germline CDR1 and CDR2: SGHVS and FQNEAQ. V was clipped by 2 bases and J by 6 bases, with 14 bases between them. This CDR3 contains 16 residues. The CDR3 DNA is TGTGCCAGCAGCTTAAATCAGACTCCCCTTAATTCACCCCTCCACTTT. Protein product: CASSLNQTPLNSPLHF. The whole variable domain, filled in from reference TRBV7-8 and TRBJ1-6, reads GAGVSQSPRYKVAKRGQDVALRCDPISGHVSLFWYQQALGQGPEFLTYFQNEAQLDKSGLPSDRFFAERPEGSVSTLKIQRTQQEDSAVYLCASSLNQTPLNSPLHFGNGTRLTVT.

As for this clone: One end of the junction fails to match germline, which may point to a read error. The chain is built from TRBV24-1 and TRBJ2-2; 8 nucleotides match TRBD2. The CDR3 has 15 residues. CDR1 is KGHDR and CDR2 is SFDVKD in the germline V gene. This chain's CDR3 is CAISSGTKNTGELFF. The CDR3 region has the DNA TGTGCCATCAGTAGCGGGACCAAGAACACCGGGGAGCTGTTTTTT.

V usage is TRBV6-5 and J usage is TRBJ1-1; 8 bases are shared with TRBD1. The CDR3 totals 15 residues. Germline CDR1 is MNHEY and CDR2 is SVGAGI. The CDR3 sequence is CAGRGQGATNTEAFF. The CDR3 nucleotides read TGTGCAGGCAGGGGGCAGGGGGCAACGAACACTGAAGCTTTCTTT.

This clone came up once. V usage is TRBV5-1 and J usage is TRBJ1-3; 9 positions match TRBD1. There are 15 residues in the CDR3. J lost 4 bases, V lost 4 bases, and 6 bases had no gene match. Germline CDR1 is SGHRS and CDR2 is YFSETQ. CDR3 coding DNA: TGCGCCAGCAGCCTCGGGACAGGGCAGGGAAACACCATATATTTT. Its translation is CASSLGTGQGNTIYF.

The chain carries TRBV28 and TRBJ2-7; 10 bases line up with TRBD2. The CDR3 loop spans 14 amino acids. The germline V gene has CDR1 MDHEN and CDR2 SYDVKM. The V segment lost 2 bases and the J segment 5 bases; nucleotides outside the gene matches: 3. The CDR3 here is CASSLLAGVHEQYF. In DNA form, the CDR3 reads TGTGCCAGCAGTTTACTAGCGGGAGTCCACGAGCAGTACTTC.

This clone was observed a single time. The gene calls are TRBV6-5 and TRBJ2-1; D gene uncertain. The CDR3 extends over 12 amino acids. Per the germline V gene, CDR1 is MNHEY and CDR2 is SVGAGI. V gave up 10 bases and J gave up 6 bases, with 13 bases separating them. The CDR3 nucleotides read TGTGCCACCCAGTTAAGGAGCAATGAGCAGTTCTTC. Its translation: CATQLRSNEQFF.

The chain has TRBV28 and TRBJ1-4; 7 bases align to TRBD1. This CDR3 has 13 residues. Trimming at V came to 10 bases and at J to 5 bases, leaving 7 bases not matched to a gene. Germline V gene sequence: CDR1 MDHEN, CDR2 SYDVKM. The CDR3 coding sequence is TGTGCCACCCATCAGGGGGGAAATGAAAAACTGTTTTTT. Protein: CATHQGGNEKLFF.

The CDR3 coding sequence is TGCGCCAGCAGCTCGCTCGGGTACGAGCAGTACTTC. It is translated as CASSSLGYEQYF. This chain uses TRBV5-1 with TRBJ2-7; D is uncertain. Germline loops: CDR1 SGHRS, CDR2 YFSETQ. CDR3 length equals 12 residues. V was shortened by 3 bases and J by 4 bases, with 8 bases between the two germline ends.

CDR3 sequence reads: CASSSTAYYGYTF. DNA of the CDR3: TGTGCCAGCAGTTCGACAGCATACTATGGCTACACCTTC. The rearrangement joins TRBV28 to TRBJ1-2; D is possibly TRBD1 (5 bases). Germline V gives CDR1 MDHEN, CDR2 SYDVKM. This CDR3 spans 13 amino acids. V was shortened by 4 bases and J by 3 bases, with 9 bases between the two germline ends.

This clone was seen a handful of times. The chain links TRBV21-1 to TRBJ1-1. TRBV21-1 is a documented pseudogene. The CDR3 is 15 residues long. In DNA, the CDR3 is TGTGCCAGCAGCACCCCGGACGAGGGTTACACTGAAGCTTTCTTT. It is translated as CASSTPDEGYTEAFF.

V and J are TRBV7-3 and TRBJ2-2; 8 bases map to TRBD1. Germline assignment: CDR1 SGHTA and CDR2 FQGTGA. With V trimmed by 4 bases and J by 0 bases, 4 bases remained unmatched. There are 16 residues in the CDR3. CDR3 protein: CASSSQGASNTGELFF. The DNA of the CDR3 is TGTGCCAGCAGCTCTCAGGGGGCCTCGAACACCGGGGAGCTGTTTTTT.

The chain carries TRBV5-4 and TRBJ1-2; 8 positions match TRBD1. After removal of 4 bases from V and 7 bases from J, the junction contained 9 bases not matched to a gene. This CDR3 contains 14 residues. Germline-derived CDR1 and CDR2 are SGHNT and YYREEE (reference sequence). CDR3 amino acids: CASSTQGASSGYTF. The CDR3 coding sequence is TGTGCCAGCAGCACCCAGGGGGCGTCGTCTGGCTACACCTTC.

The chain uses TRBV2 and TRBJ2-5, with a weak D call TRBD2 (5 bases). This CDR3 is 11 amino acids long. The germline gives CDR1 SNHLY, CDR2 FYNNEI. V was clipped by 7 bases and J by 5 bases, with 8 bases between them. CDR3 nucleotide sequence: TGTGCCAGCATGAGGGTCGAGACCCAGTACTTC. Encoded protein: CASMRVETQYF.

This clone was recorded a few times. The genes are TRBV30 and TRBJ2-3, with 7 bases that match TRBD1. V trimming: 4 bases; J trimming: 5 bases; junction bases outside the gene matches: 6. The CDR3 is made up of 13 amino acids. CDR1 GTSNPN and CDR2 SVGIG come from the germline V gene (reference sequence). In nucleotides, the CDR3 is TGTGCCTGGACGACAGGGCAGGGAGATACGCAGTATTTT. Encoded protein: CAWTTGQGDTQYF.

The chain joins TRBV7-2 to TRBJ2-3; 11 bases match TRBD2. The CDR3 consists of 15 residues. CDR1 and CDR2 (germline): SGHTA, FQGNSA. J lost 8 bases, V lost 1 base, and 5 bases had no gene match. CDR3 nucleotide sequence: TGTGCCAGCAGCTTAGGACTAGCGGGGACGGGTACGCAGTATTTT. The encoded protein is CASSLGLAGTGTQYF.

The CDR3: CAWTTSGVGNEQFF. CDR3 sequence (DNA): TGCGCCTGGACGACTAGCGGGGTTGGCAATGAGCAGTTCTTC. The J gene is TRBJ2-1, the V gene TRBV5-1, with 11 bases matching TRBD2. J gave up 6 bases and V 10 bases, and 9 bases lay outside the gene matches. The CDR3 covers 14 residues. Germline V gene sequence: CDR1 SGHRS, CDR2 YFSETQ.

This clone was counted only a few times. The chain carries TRBV7-8 and TRBJ2-7; TRBD1 might be the D (5 bases). The germline CDR1 and CDR2 sequences are SGHVS and FQNEAQ. This CDR3 has 14 amino acids. V gave up 5 bases and J gave up 4 bases, with 15 bases separating them. CDR3 coding DNA: TGTGCCAGCAGCCTCACAGGTGCCACTTACGAGCAGTACTTC. This gives the protein CASSLTGATYEQYF.

This chain joins TRBV9 and TRBJ1-3, with D possibly matching TRBD1 (5 bases). Trimming left V 1 base short and J 1 base short, with 12 bases between. This CDR3 is 16 amino acids long. Germline values: CDR1 SGDLS, CDR2 YYNGEE. The CDR3 DNA reads as TGTGCCAGCAGCGTACTTTTGGGGGGTTCTGGAAACACCATATATTTT. This encodes CASSVLLGGSGNTIYF.

This clone was counted a single time. This sequence joins TRBV7-3 and TRBJ1-2; TRBD1 matches 7 bases. V dropped 5 bases and J dropped 7; count of bases not matched to a gene: 7. The CDR3 runs 13 residues. Germline lookup yields CDR1 SGHTA and CDR2 FQGTGA. The CDR3: CASSNQGVAGYTF. The CDR3, as DNA: TGTGCCAGCAGCAATCAGGGGGTCGCTGGCTACACCTTC.

The chain has TRBV19 and TRBJ1-1; D gene ambiguous. The CDR3 spans 12 residues. Trimming stripped 5 bases from V and 4 bases from J, with 8 bases between. Per germline, CDR1 LNHDA and CDR2 SQIVND (reference sequence). The CDR3 region is CASSARGTEAFF. CDR3 sequence (DNA): TGTGCCAGTAGTGCACGAGGCACTGAAGCTTTCTTT.

As to this clone: This same CDR3 is encoded by further DNA sequences in the sample. This chain connects TRBV11-2 to TRBJ2-1, with a possible D match to TRBD1 (5 bases). Germline assignment: CDR1 SGHAT and CDR2 FQNNGV. Deletions cut 4 bases from V and 0 bases from J, with 10 bases between. This CDR3 is built from 15 residues. CDR3 sequence (DNA): TGTGCCAGCAGCTCAGATAGGGGCTCCTACAATGAGCAGTTCTTC. Residues: CASSSDRGSYNEQFF.

V and J are TRBV30 and TRBJ1-1; TRBD1 is a possible D gene (6 bases). This CDR3 comprises 12 residues. Trimming took off 3 bases at V and 4 bases at J, with 9 bases between the two ends. Looked up from germline, CDR1 is GTSNPN and CDR2 is SVGIG (reference sequence). The CDR3 region has the DNA TGTGCCTGGAGCCTGACAGGCACTGAAGCTTTCTTT. Translating it yields CAWSLTGTEAFF.

The chain recombines TRBV19 with TRBJ1-5, with TRBD1 identical over 10 bases. V was clipped by 5 bases and J by 4 bases; unmatched bases: 8. Germline CDR1 and CDR2: LNHDA and SQIVND (reference sequence). This CDR3 has 16 residues. The chain's CDR3 is CASSLRDRGDNQPQHF. CDR3 in DNA: TGTGCCAGTAGTCTAAGGGACAGGGGCGATAATCAGCCCCAGCATTTT.

The V gene is TRBV3-1 (or the pseudogene TRBV3-2), the J gene TRBJ1-1; perhaps TRBD1 as D (6 bases). V lost 4 bases, J lost 5 bases, and 17 bases lay in between. The CDR3 consists of 15 residues. CDR1 is LGHDT, CDR2 YNNKEL, per germline (reference sequence). CDR3 in DNA: TGTGCCAGCAGCCCTGGGGAGGGGCAGGGGACTGAAGCTTTCTTT. Translation gives CASSPGEGQGTEAFF.

The chain employs TRBV7-8 and TRBJ1-3, with D possibly TRBD1 on 5 matching bases. This CDR3 spans 15 amino acids. V gave up 5 bases and J gave up 2 bases, with 13 bases separating them. Looked up from germline, CDR1 is SGHVS and CDR2 is FQNEAQ. CDR3 DNA: TGTGCCAGCAGCCTTGACAGATTCCCTGGAAACACCATATATTTT. This translates into CASSLDRFPGNTIYF.

This chain links TRBV5-1 with TRBJ2-7, with 7 bases matching TRBD1. The CDR3 contains 14 residues. In germline, CDR1 is SGHRS, CDR2 YFSETQ. V shed 0 bases and J 4 bases; nucleotides not matched to a gene: 4. CDR3 sequence: CASSLEAQGYEQYF. In DNA form, the CDR3 reads TGCGCCAGCAGCTTGGAAGCACAGGGGTACGAGCAGTACTTC.